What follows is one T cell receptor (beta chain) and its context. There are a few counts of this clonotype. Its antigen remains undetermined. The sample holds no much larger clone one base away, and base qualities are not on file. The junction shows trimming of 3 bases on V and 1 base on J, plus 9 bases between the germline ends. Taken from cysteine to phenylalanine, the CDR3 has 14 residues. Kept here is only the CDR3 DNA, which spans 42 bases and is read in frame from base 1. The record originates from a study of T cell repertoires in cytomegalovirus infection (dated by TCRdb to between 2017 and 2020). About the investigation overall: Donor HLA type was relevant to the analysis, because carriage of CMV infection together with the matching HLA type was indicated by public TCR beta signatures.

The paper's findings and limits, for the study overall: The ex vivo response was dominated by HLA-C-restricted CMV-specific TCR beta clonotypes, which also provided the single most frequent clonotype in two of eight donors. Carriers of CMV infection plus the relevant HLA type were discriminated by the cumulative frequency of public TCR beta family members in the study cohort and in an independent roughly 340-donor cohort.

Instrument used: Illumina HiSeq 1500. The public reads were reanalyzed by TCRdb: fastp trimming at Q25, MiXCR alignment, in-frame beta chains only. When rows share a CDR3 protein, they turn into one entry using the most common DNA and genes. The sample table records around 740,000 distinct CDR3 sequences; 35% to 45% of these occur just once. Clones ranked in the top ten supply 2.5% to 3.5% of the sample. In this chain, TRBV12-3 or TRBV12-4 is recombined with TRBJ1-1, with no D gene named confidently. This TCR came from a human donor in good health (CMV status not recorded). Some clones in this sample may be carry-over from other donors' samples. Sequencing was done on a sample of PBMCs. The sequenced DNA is TGTGCCAGCAGTTTTTCGCAGAAGAACACTGAAGCTTTCTTT. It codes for CASSFSQKNTEAFF.